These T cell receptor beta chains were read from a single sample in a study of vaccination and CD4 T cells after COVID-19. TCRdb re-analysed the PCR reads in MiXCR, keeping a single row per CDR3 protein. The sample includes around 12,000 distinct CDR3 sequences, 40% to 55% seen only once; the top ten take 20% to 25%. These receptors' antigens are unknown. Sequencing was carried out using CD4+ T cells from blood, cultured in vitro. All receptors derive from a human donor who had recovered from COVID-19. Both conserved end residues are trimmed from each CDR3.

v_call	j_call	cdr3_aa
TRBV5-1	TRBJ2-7	ASSDRRDGIHEQY
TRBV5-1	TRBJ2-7	ASSFGRTLEQY
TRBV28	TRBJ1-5	ATDRDSNQPQH
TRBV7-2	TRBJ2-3	ASSQGLDTQY
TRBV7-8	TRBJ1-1	ASSNPYRGRSEAF
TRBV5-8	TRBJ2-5	ASSLGAGGGRETQY
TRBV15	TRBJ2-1	ATSTTSGSFDEQF
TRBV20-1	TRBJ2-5	SAGWGLTSVQY
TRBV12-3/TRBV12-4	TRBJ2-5	ASSLGETQY
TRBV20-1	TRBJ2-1	SARSLTSDTYNEQF
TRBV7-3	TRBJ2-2	ASSPLPTSLYSGELF
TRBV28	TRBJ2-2	ASYSSNTGELF
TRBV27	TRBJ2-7	ASSLKFLATYEQY
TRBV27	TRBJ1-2	ASQKNPGQGNYGYT
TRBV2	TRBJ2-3	ASSEPRPPSDTQY
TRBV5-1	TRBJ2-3	ASSPITATGDTQY
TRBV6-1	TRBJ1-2	ASNNRVSGNYGYT
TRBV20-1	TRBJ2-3	SARGRGGSTDTQY
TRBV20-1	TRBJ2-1	SARDWGREKYNEQF
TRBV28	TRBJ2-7	ASINAGTSGRYEQY
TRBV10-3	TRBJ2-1	AISRIAGENEQF
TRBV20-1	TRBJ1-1	SAVQGLKEAF
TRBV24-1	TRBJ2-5	ATSAPSPRGGTSETQY
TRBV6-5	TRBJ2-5	ASSYSILAEETQY
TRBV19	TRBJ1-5	ASSPDRGRQPQH
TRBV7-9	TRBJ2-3	ASSLGQLSTDTQY
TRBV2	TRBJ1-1	ASSSGFSSTEAF
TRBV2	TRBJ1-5	ASSGDRGYQPQH
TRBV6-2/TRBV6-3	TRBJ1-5	ASTAAGGRRQPQH
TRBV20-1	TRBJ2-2	SARGGGLALTGELF
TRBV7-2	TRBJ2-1	ASSLVGNNEQF
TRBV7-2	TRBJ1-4	ASSLQGVNEKLF